These T cell receptor beta chains were read from a single sample in a study of identical twins. TCRdb ran MiXCR on the 5' RACE reads and lists one entry per CDR3 protein. The sample has 300,000 to 400,000 distinct CDR3 sequences; more than 9% are singletons. These data are also associated with another study on yellow fever vaccine responses in identical twins.

The sample consisted of CD8+ T cells sorted from blood. The receptors originated from a young woman in good health. Both conserved end residues are part of each CDR3. D genes are given only for firm matches. Some rows have no size entry. The others give once, few or many, or a class for an expanded clone.

d_call	clone_size	v_call	j_call	cdr3_nt	cdr3_aa
.	.	TRBV6-5	TRBJ2-5	TGTGCCAGCAGTTACGTGTCGCCCCGCAGTGAGACCCAGTACTTC	CASSYVSPRSETQYF
.	few	TRBV7-9	TRBJ2-1	TGTGCCAGCAGCTTAATAGGGGTCCATGAGCAGTTCTTC	CASSLIGVHEQFF
TRBD2	.	TRBV12-3/TRBV12-4	TRBJ2-2	TGTGCCAGCAGCCCCCCCCTATTAGCGGGGAGGGGCACCGGGGAGCTGTTTTTT	CASSPPLLAGRGTGELFF
TRBD2	few	TRBV3-1	TRBJ2-1	TGTGCCAGCAGCCAAGGCCCTACTAGCGGTAATGAGCAGTTCTTC	CASSQGPTSGNEQFF
.	.	TRBV11-3	TRBJ1-1	TGTGCCAGCAGCTTAGTCCACAGCCGCACTGAAGCTTTCTTT	CASSLVHSRTEAFF
.	.	TRBV6-1	TRBJ2-1	TGTGCCAGCAGCCCCGGTCAAGCGTCCGATGAGCAGTTCTTC	CASSPGQASDEQFF
.	few	TRBV3-1	TRBJ1-1	TGTGCCAGCAGCCAATATTGGGCGAACACTGAAGCTTTCTTT	CASSQYWANTEAFF
.	many	TRBV5-1	TRBJ2-2	TGCGCCAGCAGCCCCAGCCCGGGACTCCCAAAGGGGACCGGGGAGCTGTTTTTT	CASSPSPGLPKGTGELFF
.	many	TRBV6-2/TRBV6-3	TRBJ2-1	TGTGCCAGCAGTTACGAGGGTGAGCAGTTCTTC	CASSYEGEQFF
TRBD2	.	TRBV27	TRBJ2-2	TGTGCCAGCAGTTTCTCTATCGGGGGACTAGCTACCGGGGAGCTGTTTTTT	CASSFSIGGLATGELFF
.	many	TRBV5-1	TRBJ1-2	TGCGCCAGCAGCAGTTGGACACAGGCTAACTATGGCTACACCTTC	CASSSWTQANYGYTF
.	.	TRBV7-2	TRBJ2-2	TGTGCCAGCACCGACGCGATGGGTGGCACCGGGGAGCTGTTTTTT	CASTDAMGGTGELFF
TRBD2	.	TRBV20-1	TRBJ2-4	TGCAGTGCTAGAGTTAGCGGGGGGCCCTTAGCCAAAAACATTCAGTACTTC	CSARVSGGPLAKNIQYF
.	few	TRBV20-1	TRBJ1-1	TGCAGTGCCACCCGACGGACTGAAGCTTTCTTT	CSATRRTEAFF
.	many	TRBV4-1	TRBJ1-1	TGCGCCAGCAGCCAACACGACAAGAACACTGAAGCTTTCTTT	CASSQHDKNTEAFF
TRBD2	few	TRBV2	TRBJ2-3	TGTGCCAGCAGTGAAGAACGGCTCGGGACTACGAGTAGGGATACGCAGTATTTT	CASSEERLGTTSRDTQYF
.	.	TRBV7-6	TRBJ1-4	TGTGCCAGCACTGGTGGGGTTTCAGAAAAACTGTTTTTT	CASTGGVSEKLFF
TRBD1	.	TRBV6-1	TRBJ2-1	TGTGCCAGCAGTCGAAGGCAGGGGGCACGGGAGCAGTTCTTC	CASSRRQGAREQFF
.	many	TRBV7-9	TRBJ2-7	TGTGCCAGCAGCCCTTTAGGACCGAACCCTGGTGAGCAGTACTTC	CASSPLGPNPGEQYF
TRBD1	.	TRBV29-1	TRBJ2-7	TGCAGCGTCCGGGACAGGAGCTCCTACGAGCAGTACTTC	CSVRDRSSYEQYF
.	many	TRBV5-5	TRBJ2-3	TGTGCCAGCAGCTTGCGTCTGGAAAGTTACACAGATACGCAGTATTTT	CASSLRLESYTDTQYF
.	few	TRBV12-3/TRBV12-4	TRBJ2-5	TGTGCCAGCAGTCCCGGGGGGCTATGGGAGACCCAGTACTTC	CASSPGGLWETQYF
TRBD1	few	TRBV6-1	TRBJ2-2	TGTGCCAGCACCCGACAGGGTTTCTCCGGGGAGCTGTTTTTT	CASTRQGFSGELFF
TRBD2	many	TRBV5-1	TRBJ2-1	TGCGCCAGCAGCTCCCTCGGGGGGGGCTACAATGAGCAGTTCTTC	CASSSLGGGYNEQFF
.	many	TRBV4-1	TRBJ2-3	TGCGCCAGCAGCCTGGGGGGGCCCCAAGATACGCAGTATTTT	CASSLGGPQDTQYF
TRBD1	.	TRBV3-1	TRBJ2-2	TGTGCCAGCAGCCAAGGAGGCAGGGGGCCCGGGGAGCTGTTTTTT	CASSQGGRGPGELFF
.	few	TRBV7-8	TRBJ2-5	TGTGCCAGCAGCTTAGCGTCTAGGCGGCAAGAGACCCAGTACTTC	CASSLASRRQETQYF
TRBD2	many	TRBV27	TRBJ2-3	TGTGCCAGCAGTTGGGCAGCTGGGAGGGCGGAAGATACGCAGTATTTT	CASSWAAGRAEDTQYF
TRBD1	many	TRBV5-1	TRBJ2-1	TGCGCCAGCAGCTTGGAAGGGACAGGGGGCAATGAGCAGTTCTTC	CASSLEGTGGNEQFF
.	few	TRBV3-1	TRBJ2-5	TGTGCCAGCACCGATGACGGAAGCTGGGGGACCCAGTACTTC	CASTDDGSWGTQYF
.	few	TRBV2	TRBJ2-1	TGTGCCAGCATATGGACGGCGGATGAGCAGTTCTTC	CASIWTADEQFF
TRBD2	few	TRBV9	TRBJ2-1	TGTGCCAGCAGCGTTGGGGGAGGGCCGTTCAGTGAGCAGTTCTTC	CASSVGGGPFSEQFF
TRBD2	.	TRBV5-1	TRBJ2-3	TGCGCCAGCAGCGGACTAGCGGGAGGGCTTGGCACAGATACGCAGTATTTT	CASSGLAGGLGTDTQYF
.	.	TRBV2	TRBJ2-2	TGTGCCAGCAGTGGTTCGCGAACGTCGGCAGACACCGGGGAGCTGTTTTTT	CASSGSRTSADTGELFF
TRBD2	.	TRBV19	TRBJ2-1	TGTGCCAGTAGTATCCTTAGCGGGGTTTACAATGAGCAGTTCTTC	CASSILSGVYNEQFF
TRBD1	few	TRBV6-1	TRBJ2-7	TGTGCCAGCAGTGAAACTGGGACAGCTCTTGAGCAGTACTTC	CASSETGTALEQYF
.	.	TRBV29-1	TRBJ1-2	TGCAGCGTTGACAGTACGGGACGGCCGGTTTATGGCTACACCTTC	CSVDSTGRPVYGYTF
.	many	TRBV29-1	TRBJ1-1	TGCAGCGCCGACACAGGTTTGAACACTGAAGCTTTCTTT	CSADTGLNTEAFF
.	.	TRBV5-6	TRBJ2-1	TGTGCCAGCAGCTTCGCTAGGGAGGTTGAGCAGTTCTTC	CASSFAREVEQFF